This entry lists 15 T cell receptor beta chains sequenced from one sample in a study of blood T cell repertoires in COVID-19. The assay was immunoSEQ multiplex PCR, and TCRdb's table has in-frame clones only and misses some. Of 55,000 to 80,000 clones listed, 83% are singletons. The sample taken for sequencing was peripheral blood. These receptors were taken from a man aged 50-59 years with active COVID-19.

The rearrangement links TRBV3-1 (or the pseudogene TRBV3-2) to TRBJ2-7, with 8 bases matching TRBD2. Germline V CDR1 and CDR2: LGHDT, YNNKEL (reference sequence). V lost 0 bases and J lost 2; bases outside the gene matches: 3. This CDR3 spans 15 amino acids. DNA for the CDR3: TGTGCCAGCAGCCAAGATTCGGGGGGGGCCTACGAGCAGTACTTC. Protein sequence: CASSQDSGGAYEQYF.

The rearrangement joins TRBV19 to TRBJ1-3, with D perhaps TRBD1 (6 bases). The V gene lost 8 bases and the J gene lost 1 base, with 9 bases spanning the gap. Germline loops: CDR1 LNHDA, CDR2 SQIVND (reference sequence). The CDR3 totals 13 residues. The CDR3 DNA reads as TGTGCCAGTGCGGGGGCGTCTGGAAACACCATATATTTT. It translates to CASAGASGNTIYF.

The chain combines TRBV10-3 with TRBJ1-2, with 9 bases that match TRBD1. V lost 4 bases to trimming and J lost 0 bases; unmatched junction nucleotides: 3. There are 15 residues in the CDR3. Germline V CDR1 and CDR2: ENHRY, SYGVKD. CDR3 DNA: TGTGCCATCAGTGCGGGACAGGGAACTAACTATGGCTACACCTTC. As protein: CAISAGQGTNYGYTF.

The rearrangement links TRBV11-2 to TRBJ2-7; 10 positions agree with TRBD2. J was trimmed by 5 bases and V by 3 bases; bases with no gene match: 7. The CDR3 sequence is 15 residues long. Germline values: CDR1 SGHAT, CDR2 FQNNGV. The CDR3 coding sequence is TGTGCCAGCAGCTTGGTCCTAGCGGGAGTACACGAGCAGTACTTC. This encodes CASSLVLAGVHEQYF.

The chain recombines TRBV4-1 with TRBJ2-6; D ambiguous. With 1 base removed from V and 5 bases from J, the gap between germline ends came to 9 bases. The CDR3 has 15 amino acids. The germline CDR1 and CDR2 sequences are MGHRA and YSYEKL. This CDR3 is CASSQARSWANVLTF. The CDR3 DNA follows: TGCGCCAGCAGCCAAGCCAGGTCGTGGGCCAACGTCCTGACTTTC.

This clone was recorded a few times. The V call is TRBV27, the J call TRBJ1-5; D is ambiguous. This CDR3 has 14 residues. Looked up from germline, CDR1 is MNHEY and CDR2 is SMNVEV (reference sequence). V lost 3 bases and J lost 2, with 8 bases in between. Here the CDR3 DNA reads TGTGCCAGCAGTTTTGCCGTAGGCAATCAGCCCCAGCATTTT. Translated, it gives CASSFAVGNQPQHF.

The genes are TRBV5-4 and TRBJ2-2; 11 bases agree with TRBD2. The V gene end was trimmed by 4 bases and the J gene end by 3 bases; junction bases not matched to a gene: 5. The CDR3 consists of 16 residues. Per germline, CDR1 SGHNT and CDR2 YYREEE (reference sequence). The CDR3 DNA follows: TGTGCCAGCAGCCTTATAGCGGGAGGGGACACCGGGGAGCTGTTTTTT. Amino acid sequence: CASSLIAGGDTGELFF.

V gene TRBV7-2 combines with J gene TRBJ2-5; maybe TRBD2 (5 bases). This CDR3 comprises 13 residues. Germline CDR1 reads SGHTA; CDR2 reads FQGNSA. The V end lost 2 bases, the J end lost 5 bases, and 9 bases lay between the germline ends. CDR3 sequence reads: CASSLSGGETQYF. The CDR3 coding sequence is TGTGCCAGCAGCTTATCGGGCGGGGAGACCCAGTACTTC. The full variable domain, its missing parts supplied by reference TRBV7-2 and TRBJ2-5, is GAGVSQSPSNKVTEKGKDVELRCDPISGHTALYWYRQSLGQGLEFLIYFQGNSAPDKSGLPSDRFSAERTGGSVSTLTIQRTQQEDSAVYLCASSLSGGETQYFGPGTRLLVL.

The rearrangement uses TRBV25-1 and TRBJ1-1; TRBD1 matches 8 bases. V shed 5 bases, J shed 5 bases, and the junction held 10 bases outside the gene matches. The CDR3 contains 15 residues. Germline-derived CDR1 and CDR2 are MGHDK and SYGVNS. CDR3 loop: CASSTRQGKGTEAFF. The CDR3 nucleotides read TGTGCCAGCAGTACCCGACAGGGGAAGGGTACTGAAGCTTTCTTT.

The CDR3: CASSPPSSSYNSPLHF. In nucleotides, the CDR3 is TGTGCCAGCTCGCCTCCATCTAGCTCCTATAATTCACCCCTCCACTTT. The chain uses TRBV18 and TRBJ1-6, with D unresolved. The CDR3 contains 16 residues. Trimming took 6 bases from V and 0 from J, leaving 12 bases between them. Germline CDR1 and CDR2: KGHSH and LQKENI.

The genes are TRBV5-1 and TRBJ2-7; TRBD1 matches 8 bases. V lost 4 bases to trimming and J lost 9 bases; unmatched junction nucleotides: 6. The germline V gene has CDR1 SGHRS and CDR2 YFSETQ. This CDR3 has 12 amino acids. The CDR3 DNA reads TGCGCCAGCAGCCCCGGACAGGGCGGGCAGTACTTC. It translates to CASSPGQGGQYF.

The rearrangement links TRBV29-1 to TRBJ1-2; D is possibly TRBD1 (5 bases). Trimming cost V 4 bases and J 7 bases, with 13 bases left between them. The CDR3 is made up of 12 amino acids. CDR1 is SQVTM and CDR2 is ANQGSEA in the germline V gene. The CDR3 region is CSVGGREGGYTF. CDR3 nucleotides: TGCAGCGTTGGAGGCAGGGAGGGTGGCTACACCTTC. The variable domain in full, with the rest retrieved from reference TRBV29-1 and TRBJ1-2, is SAVISQKPSRDICQRGTSLTIQCQVDSQVTMMFWYRQQPGQSLTLIATANQGSEATYESGFVIDKFPISRPNLTFSTLTVSNMSPEDSSIYLCSVGGREGGYTFGSGTRLTVV.

The V gene is TRBV9, the J gene TRBJ1-2; D unresolved. The V gene's germline CDR1 is SGDLS and CDR2 YYNGEE. The CDR3 covers 16 residues. Between the trimmed V and J ends, which lost 0 bases and 4 bases, there was a span of 16 bases. CDR3 protein: CASSVATGGAIYGYTF. In DNA, the CDR3 is TGTGCCAGCAGCGTAGCTACGGGTGGAGCGATCTATGGCTACACCTTC.

The chain couples TRBV27 to TRBJ2-6, with D possibly TRBD1 on 5 matching bases. Germline V CDR1 and CDR2: MNHEY, SMNVEV (reference sequence). The CDR3 spans 16 residues. Trimming pared 6 bases from V and 4 bases from J, leaving 16 bases between. CDR3 sequence (DNA): TGTGCCAGCAGAAGGCCTCAGGGCGCCGGGGCCAACGTCCTGACTTTC. Translated, it gives CASRRPQGAGANVLTF.

This chain connects TRBV5-6 to TRBJ1-6; D perhaps matches TRBD1 (5 bases). The length of the CDR3 is 14 residues. The V gene lost 4 bases and the J gene lost 8 bases, with 13 bases spanning the gap. Germline CDR1 and CDR2: SGHDT and YYEEEE. The CDR3 coding sequence is TGTGCCAGCAGCCCCATAACAGGCGATTCACCCCTCCACTTT. Amino acid sequence: CASSPITGDSPLHF.